These 25 T cell receptor beta chains were sequenced from one sample in a study of blood T cell repertoires in COVID-19. Sequencing used immunoSEQ multiplex PCR; TCRdb keeps in-frame clones, though not all of them. The sample comprises about 410,000 clones, 85% to 90% of which are singletons, and about 1.8% rests with the top ten. Sequenced input: PBMCs or T cells enriched from blood (not recorded which). The receptors here all came from a woman in her thirties who had recovered from COVID-19.

The gene calls are TRBV5-1 and TRBJ1-1; D perhaps matches TRBD1 (5 bases). Between the trimmed V and J ends, which lost 4 bases and 1 base, there was a span of 23 bases. The length of the CDR3 is 18 residues. Germline CDR1 SGHRS, CDR2 YFSETQ. The chain's CDR3 is CASSPNRPLGGRNTEAFF. The CDR3 DNA reads as TGCGCCAGCAGCCCAAACCGCCCCCTGGGGGGGAGGAACACTGAAGCTTTCTTT.

The rearrangement uses TRBV20-1 and TRBJ2-3; 8 bases match TRBD2. CDR1 and CDR2 (germline): DFQATT, SNEGSKA (reference sequence). The junction had 7 bases not matched to a gene; V was cut back by 3 bases and J by 5 bases. CDR3 length: 14 residues. The CDR3: CSASRGGPQDTQYF. CDR3 bases: TGCAGTGCTAGTCGGGGGGGGCCCCAAGATACGCAGTATTTT.

Only one count was recorded for this clone. The chain carries TRBV5-1 and TRBJ2-7; the match to TRBD1 covers 7 bases. The CDR3 is 15 amino acids. Unmatched junction bases numbered 5, after V lost 0 bases and J lost 2 bases. Looked up from germline, CDR1 is SGHRS and CDR2 is YFSETQ. CDR3 sequence: CASSLGTGGTYEQYF. The DNA of the CDR3 is TGCGCCAGCAGCTTGGGGACAGGAGGTACCTACGAGCAGTACTTC.

The chain carries TRBV5-1 and TRBJ2-3; 8 bases are a match to TRBD1. The CDR3 has 14 amino acids. Germline CDR1 reads SGHRS; CDR2 reads YFSETQ. Trimming took 8 bases from V and 4 from J; bases not matched to a gene: 9. The CDR3 bases are TGCGCCAGTTCGGACAGGGCAGCGGCAGATACGCAGTATTTT. It codes for CASSDRAAADTQYF.

This sequence joins TRBV7-3 and TRBJ2-1; 7 bases are shared with TRBD1. Losses at the gene ends were 2 bases for V and 4 bases for J; bases not matched to a gene: 8. This CDR3 has 16 residues. Germline lookup yields CDR1 SGHTA and CDR2 FQGTGA. The CDR3 spells CASSLRPGTVYNEQFF. The CDR3 DNA reads TGTGCCAGCAGCTTACGCCCCGGGACAGTGTACAATGAGCAGTTCTTC.

This clone was observed a single time. The CDR3 spells CASSSLDREGYTF. CDR3 nucleotide sequence: TGTGCCAGCAGTTCCCTTGACCGGGAAGGCTACACCTTC. This sequence joins TRBV28 and TRBJ1-2, with unresolved D. The CDR3 runs 13 residues. Germline CDR1 and CDR2: MDHEN and SYDVKM. Trimming stripped 4 bases from V and 8 bases from J, with 14 bases between.

In DNA form, the CDR3 reads TGCGCCAGCAGCGCCGGGACAGGGCGACTCGATTACACTGAAGCTTTCTTT. It encodes CASSAGTGRLDYTEAFF. The rearrangement links TRBV5-1 to TRBJ1-1; 9 bases line up with TRBD1. The CDR3 totals 17 residues. The V gene's germline CDR1 is SGHRS and CDR2 YFSETQ. V shed 4 bases, J shed 3 bases, and the junction held 13 bases outside the gene matches.

V gene TRBV10-3 combines with J gene TRBJ2-5; 11 bases align to TRBD2. The CDR3 runs 17 residues. V gave up 6 bases and J gave up 1 base; unmatched junction bases: 10. Per the germline V gene, CDR1 is ENHRY and CDR2 is SYGVKD. The CDR3 nucleotides read TGTGCCATCAGCGGACCCATAGCGGGGGGGATCCAAGAGACCCAGTACTTC. This gives the protein CAISGPIAGGIQETQYF.

This chain connects TRBV30 to TRBJ1-5, with D possibly being TRBD1 (6 bases). The V gene lost 3 bases and the J gene lost 0 bases, with 18 bases spanning the gap. The germline V gene has CDR1 GTSNPN and CDR2 SVGIG (reference sequence). The CDR3 is 17 residues long. For the CDR3, the DNA is TGTGCCTGGAGCTTCCGTGGACAGTTAGTTAGCAATCAGCCCCAGCATTTT. Its translation: CAWSFRGQLVSNQPQHF.

The chain is built from TRBV13 and TRBJ1-2, with D possibly TRBD1 on 5 matching bases. Germline V gene data show CDR1 as PRHDT and CDR2 as FYEKMQ (reference sequence). Trimming left V 2 bases short and J 6 bases short, with 7 bases between. This CDR3 has 12 residues. The CDR3: CASSLTGDGYTF. DNA of the CDR3: TGTGCCAGCAGCTTAACGGGGGATGGCTACACCTTC.

The chain combines TRBV19 with TRBJ1-2, with 8 bases identical to TRBD1. The junction had 9 bases not matched to a gene; V was cut back by 3 bases and J by 0 bases. The CDR3 is 17 residues long. Germline V gives CDR1 LNHDA, CDR2 SQIVND (reference sequence). This CDR3 is CASSIGINRGANYGYTF. The CDR3 DNA follows: TGTGCCAGTAGTATTGGTATAAACAGGGGGGCTAACTATGGCTACACCTTC.

V is TRBV29-1 and J is TRBJ1-1; D might be TRBD1 (5 bases). V was shortened by 0 bases and J by 11 bases, with 13 bases between the two germline ends. The CDR3 length is 12 residues. CDR1 and CDR2 from the germline V gene are SQVTM and ANQGSEA. The CDR3 spells CSVEDNLRAAFF. For the CDR3, the DNA is TGCAGCGTTGAAGATAATCTCAGGGCGGCTTTCTTT.

CDR3 sequence: CASTWGHTDEKLFF. CDR3 DNA: TGCGCCAGCACCTGGGGACACACGGATGAAAAACTGTTTTTT. J is TRBJ1-4 and V is TRBV5-1, with D possibly TRBD1 on 6 matching bases. There are 14 residues in the CDR3. The V gene lost 6 bases and the J gene lost 6 bases, with 15 bases spanning the gap. In germline, CDR1 is SGHRS, CDR2 YFSETQ.

The chain joins TRBV19 to TRBJ1-2; the D is unclear. Trimming shortened V by 4 bases and J by 5 bases, and 20 bases separated the two germline ends. The germline V gene encodes CDR1 LNHDA and CDR2 SQIVND (reference sequence). The CDR3 runs to 16 residues. CDR3 region: CASSNVRPARLYGYTF. The DNA of the CDR3 is TGTGCCAGTAGTAACGTGAGGCCGGCCCGTCTATATGGCTACACCTTC. Combining the CDR3 with reference TRBV19 and TRBJ1-2 gives the whole variable domain DGGITQSPKYLFRKEGQNVTLSCEQNLNHDAMYWYRQDPGQGLRLIYYSQIVNDFQKGDIAEGYSVSREKKESFPLTVTSAQKNPTAFYLCASSNVRPARLYGYTFGSGTRLTVV.

This clone was detected once. The chain joins TRBV12-3 or TRBV12-4 to TRBJ1-1, with TRBD1 as a possible D gene (5 bases). V dropped 3 bases and J dropped 1 base, with 6 bases sitting between them. The CDR3 length is 13 residues. CDR3 bases: TGTGCCAGCAGTTTTGACAGGAACACTGAAGCTTTCTTT. As protein: CASSFDRNTEAFF.

V is TRBV7-2 and J is TRBJ1-1; possibly TRBD1 for D (5 bases). The length of the CDR3 is 15 residues. The V gene's germline CDR1 is SGHTA and CDR2 FQGNSA. V gave up 1 base and J gave up 4 bases, with 13 bases separating them. The CDR3 DNA reads TGTGCCAGCAGCTTAGGGGGGGTCGGGGGCACTGAAGCTTTCTTT. This sequence encodes CASSLGGVGGTEAFF.

A single count supports this clone. The chain joins TRBV28 to TRBJ1-1; D is uncertain. The CDR3 has 12 amino acids. Germline assignment: CDR1 MDHEN and CDR2 SYDVKM. Trimming removed 2 bases at V and 3 bases at J, with 4 bases between. Here the CDR3 reads CASSLPDTEAFF. As DNA, the CDR3 is TGTGCCAGCAGTTTACCGGACACTGAAGCTTTCTTT.

This chain's CDR3 is CASSQGPPRFTGPRGYTF. The CDR3 DNA sequence: TGTGCCAGCAGCCAAGGTCCCCCGAGGTTCACAGGGCCTCGGGGCTACACCTTC. The chain carries TRBV3-1 (or the pseudogene TRBV3-2) and TRBJ1-2, with a weak D call TRBD1 (6 bases). The V gene's germline CDR1 is LGHDT and CDR2 YNNKEL (reference sequence). The CDR3 is made up of 18 amino acids. The ends were cut back, 1 base at V and 8 bases at J, with 26 bases in the middle.

The genes are TRBV24-1 and TRBJ2-1, with unresolved D. Germline V gene lookup returns CDR1 KGHDR and CDR2 SFDVKD. V was cut by 2 bases and J by 10 bases, with 11 bases left in between. The CDR3 has 13 amino acids. The CDR3 DNA reads TGTGCCACCAGTGATTCCCTAATTAGCGAGCAGTTCTTC. It specifies CATSDSLISEQFF.

CDR3 coding DNA: TGTGCCAGCAGCGGGTGGGGACTAGCGGGCCGTGGGGCTTACAATGAGCAGTTCTTC. Protein: CASSGWGLAGRGAYNEQFF. This chain uses TRBV9 with TRBJ2-1; 12 nucleotides agree with TRBD2. Germline V CDR1 and CDR2: SGDLS, YYNGEE. The CDR3 loop spans 19 amino acids. V dropped 3 bases and J dropped 4; count of bases not matched to a gene: 14.

The CDR3, as DNA: TGCGCCAGCAGCCCGGACTATCACAATGAGCAGTTCTTC. Amino acids: CASSPDYHNEQFF. The J gene is TRBJ2-1, the V gene TRBV4-3; possible D gene TRBD2, 6 bases. CDR1 is LGHNA, CDR2 YSLEER, per germline. This CDR3 has 13 residues. The V and J ends lost 4 bases and 5 bases respectively, with 9 bases between them.

The V gene is TRBV3-1 (or the pseudogene TRBV3-2), the J gene TRBJ2-7; 7 bases fit TRBD1. The V gene end was trimmed by 5 bases and the J gene end by 6 bases; junction bases not matched to a gene: 13. CDR3 length: 15 amino acids. Per the germline V gene, CDR1 is LGHDT and CDR2 is YNNKEL (reference sequence). CDR3 coding DNA: TGTGCCAGCAGCTCTAGGGAAACAGGGGTGGGCGAGCAGTACTTC. Translated, it gives CASSSRETGVGEQYF.

The CDR3 DNA follows: TGTGCCAGCAGCTTAACAGGGGTCTCTGGGGCCAACGTCCTGACTTTC. It codes for CASSLTGVSGANVLTF. This chain links TRBV7-3 with TRBJ2-6, with D maybe TRBD1 (5 bases). CDR3 length equals 16 residues. Germline V lookup: CDR1 SGHTA, CDR2 FQGTGA. V was trimmed by 0 bases and J by 0 bases, leaving 6 bases between them.

The chain recombines TRBV19 with TRBJ1-1, with 10 nucleotides matching TRBD1. CDR3 length equals 16 residues. Germline CDR1 and CDR2: LNHDA and SQIVND (reference sequence). The ends lost 1 base at V and 1 base at J; junction bases unmatched: 3. CDR3 residues: CASSIAWDRGNTEAFF. CDR3 nucleotide sequence: TGTGCCAGTAGTATAGCATGGGACAGGGGGAACACTGAAGCTTTCTTT.

V gene TRBV7-2 combines with J gene TRBJ1-6, with no clear D. This CDR3 has 13 residues. V was cut by 0 bases and J by 11 bases, with 8 bases left in between. Germline assignment: CDR1 SGHTA and CDR2 FQGNSA. CDR3 DNA: TGTGCCAGCAGCTTAGCGGGTGGAGCACCCCTCCACTTT. It specifies CASSLAGGAPLHF.